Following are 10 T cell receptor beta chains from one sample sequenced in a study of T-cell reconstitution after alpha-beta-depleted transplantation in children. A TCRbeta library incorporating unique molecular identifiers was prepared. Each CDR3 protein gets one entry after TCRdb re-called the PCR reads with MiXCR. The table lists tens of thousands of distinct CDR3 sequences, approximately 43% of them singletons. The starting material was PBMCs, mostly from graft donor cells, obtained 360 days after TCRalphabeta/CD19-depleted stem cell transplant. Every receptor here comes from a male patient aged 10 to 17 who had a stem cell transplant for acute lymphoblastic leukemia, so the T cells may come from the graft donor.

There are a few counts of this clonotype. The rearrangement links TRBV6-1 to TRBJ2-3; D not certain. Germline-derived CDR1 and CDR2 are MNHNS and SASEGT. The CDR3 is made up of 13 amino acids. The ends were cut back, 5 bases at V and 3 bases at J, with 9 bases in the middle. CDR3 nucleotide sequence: TGTGCCAGCAGTCCACAGCCGACAGATACGCAGTATTTT. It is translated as CASSPQPTDTQYF.

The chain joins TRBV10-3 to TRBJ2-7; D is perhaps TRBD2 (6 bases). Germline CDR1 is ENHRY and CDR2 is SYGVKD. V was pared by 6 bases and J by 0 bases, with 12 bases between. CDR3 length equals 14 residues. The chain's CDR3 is CAIRDTGSSYEQYF. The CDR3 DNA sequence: TGTGCCATCAGGGATACCGGGAGCTCCTACGAGCAGTACTTC.

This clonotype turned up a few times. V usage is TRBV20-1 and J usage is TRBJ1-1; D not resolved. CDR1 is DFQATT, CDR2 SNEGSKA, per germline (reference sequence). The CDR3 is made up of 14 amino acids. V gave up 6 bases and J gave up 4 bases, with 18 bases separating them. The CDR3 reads CSALWTHAGTEAFF. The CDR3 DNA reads TGCAGTGCCCTATGGACCCACGCGGGCACTGAAGCTTTCTTT.

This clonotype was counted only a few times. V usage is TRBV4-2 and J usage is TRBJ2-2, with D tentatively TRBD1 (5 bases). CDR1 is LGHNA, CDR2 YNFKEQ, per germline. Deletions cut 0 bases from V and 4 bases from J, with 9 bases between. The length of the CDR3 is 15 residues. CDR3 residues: CASSQDWGGTGELFF. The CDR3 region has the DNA TGTGCCAGCAGCCAAGATTGGGGCGGCACCGGGGAGCTGTTTTTT.

CDR3 nucleotide sequence: TGTGCCAGCAGTACCAAAGAGACCCAGTACTTC. It encodes CASSTKETQYF. The chain links TRBV27 to TRBJ2-5; unclear D gene. The CDR3 runs 11 residues. V lost 5 bases to trimming and J lost 3 bases, with 4 bases between them. The germline V gene has CDR1 MNHEY and CDR2 SMNVEV (reference sequence).

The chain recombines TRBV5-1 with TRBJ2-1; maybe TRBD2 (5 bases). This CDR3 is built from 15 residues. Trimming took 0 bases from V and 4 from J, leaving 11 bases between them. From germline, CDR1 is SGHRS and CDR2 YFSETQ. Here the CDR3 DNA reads TGCGCCAGCAGCTTGGGAGCGGCGTCTTACAATGAGCAGTTCTTC. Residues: CASSLGAASYNEQFF.

CDR3 loop: CSVEDPTRGPSTDTQYF. The CDR3 DNA reads TGCAGCGTTGAAGACCCGACCAGGGGGCCGAGCACAGATACGCAGTATTTT. The rearrangement links TRBV29-1 to TRBJ2-3; TRBD1 aligns across 8 bases. Losses at the gene ends were 0 bases for V and 0 bases for J; bases not matched to a gene: 8. The CDR3 spans 17 residues. CDR1 is SQVTM and CDR2 is ANQGSEA in the germline V gene.

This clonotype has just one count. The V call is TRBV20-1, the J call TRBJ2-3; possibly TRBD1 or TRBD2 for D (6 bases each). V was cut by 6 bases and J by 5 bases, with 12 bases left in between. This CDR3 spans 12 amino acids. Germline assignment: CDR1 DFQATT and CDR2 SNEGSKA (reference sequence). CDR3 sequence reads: CSAKQGGDTQYF. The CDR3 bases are TGCAGTGCAAAACAGGGAGGAGATACGCAGTATTTT.

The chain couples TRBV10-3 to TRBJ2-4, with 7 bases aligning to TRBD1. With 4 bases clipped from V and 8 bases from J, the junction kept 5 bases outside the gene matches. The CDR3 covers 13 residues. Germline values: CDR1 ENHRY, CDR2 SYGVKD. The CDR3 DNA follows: TGTGCCATCAGTGTGGACAGGATAGACATTCAGTACTTC. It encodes CAISVDRIDIQYF.

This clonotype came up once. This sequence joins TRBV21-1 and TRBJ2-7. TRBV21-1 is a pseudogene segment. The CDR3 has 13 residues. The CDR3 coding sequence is TGTGCCAGCGCAAAGTGGACTACCTACGAGCAGTACTTC. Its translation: CASAKWTTYEQYF.